The 28 T cell receptor beta chains in this list originate from one sample, sequenced in a study of blood T cell repertoires in COVID-19. TCRdb keeps only in-frame clones here, not all; method: immunoSEQ multiplex PCR. The sample lists about 210,000 clones, 89% occurring once. The specimen sequenced was peripheral blood. The receptors originated from a woman aged 40 to 50 with acute or convalescent COVID-19.

The gene calls are TRBV6-5 and TRBJ2-2; 7 bases are a match to TRBD2. The J segment lost 6 bases and the V segment lost 2 bases, leaving 6 bases of the junction unmatched. Germline V gene data show CDR1 as MNHEY and CDR2 as SVGAGI. This CDR3 region has 15 residues. The CDR3 DNA reads as TGTGCCAGCAGTTACCTGGGGACTAAGGCCGGGGAGCTGTTTTTT. Translated: CASSYLGTKAGELFF.

The rearrangement links TRBV11-3 to TRBJ2-3, with D perhaps TRBD2 (6 bases). This CDR3 comprises 16 residues. V was trimmed by 5 bases and J by 1 base, leaving 16 bases between them. Per the germline V gene, CDR1 is SGHNT and CDR2 is YENEEA. The CDR3 reads CASSLSAGGGTDTQYF. In DNA, the CDR3 is TGTGCCAGCAGCCTTTCAGCCGGCGGGGGCACAGATACGCAGTATTTT.

There are a few counts of this clone. CDR3 sequence: CASSKQEGAGGYTF. Written as DNA, the CDR3 is TGTGCCAGCAGCAAACAGGAGGGGGCTGGGGGCTACACCTTC. J is TRBJ1-2 and V is TRBV11-2, with TRBD1 matching 7 bases. Per the germline V gene, CDR1 is SGHAT and CDR2 is FQNNGV. The CDR3 covers 14 residues. After removal of 5 bases from V and 8 bases from J, the junction contained 11 bases not matched to a gene.

The rearrangement links TRBV5-1 to TRBJ2-5, with 11 bases matching TRBD2. V shed 2 bases and J 5 bases; nucleotides not matched to a gene: 5. Germline CDR1 is SGHRS and CDR2 is YFSETQ. This CDR3 has 15 residues. The CDR3 protein is CASSLLAGAEETQYF. In DNA form, the CDR3 reads TGCGCCAGCAGCTTACTAGCGGGGGCGGAGGAGACCCAGTACTTC.

The chain is built from TRBV5-6 and TRBJ1-6; D call uncertain. This CDR3 has 13 amino acids. Germline V CDR1 and CDR2: SGHDT, YYEEEE. The V gene lost 1 base and the J gene lost 8 bases, with 7 bases spanning the gap. The CDR3 here is CASSLFLDSPLHF. The CDR3 bases are TGTGCCAGCAGCTTGTTCCTTGATTCACCCCTCCACTTT.

V usage is TRBV5-1 and J usage is TRBJ1-1; 7 bases align to TRBD1. There are 15 residues in the CDR3. Per germline, CDR1 SGHRS and CDR2 YFSETQ. V shed 4 bases and J 7 bases; nucleotides not matched to a gene: 13. The CDR3 here is CASSPSGGGGNEAFF. The DNA for the CDR3 is TGCGCCAGCAGCCCGTCGGGAGGGGGCGGGAATGAAGCTTTCTTT.

V and J are TRBV6-5 and TRBJ1-3, with D tentatively TRBD1 (5 bases). Trimming took off 6 bases at V and 1 base at J, with 10 bases between the two ends. Germline CDR1 and CDR2: MNHEY and SVGAGI. This CDR3 contains 14 residues. In DNA form, the CDR3 reads TGTGCCAGCAGGGCAGGGTTGTCTGGAAACACCATATATTTT. Translated: CASRAGLSGNTIYF.

This clone was detected only a few times. In nucleotides, the CDR3 is TGTGCAAGTCGCTTAAGTCTCTGGTACAGGGAAAATCAGCCCCAGCATTTT. This sequence encodes CASRLSLWYRENQPQHF. The genes are TRBV12-2 and TRBJ1-5; the table's D call, TRBD1, has no DNA check behind it. TRBV12-2 is a pseudogene segment. The length of the CDR3 is 17 residues.

Points on this clone: Sequence at one end of the junction differs from germline and may be a read error. The V and J genes are TRBV11-2 and TRBJ1-2, with D maybe TRBD1 (5 bases). CDR3 length equals 12 residues. Germline V gene data show CDR1 as SGHAT and CDR2 as FQNNGV. The CDR3 sequence: CASSPQGGVIFF. The CDR3 coding sequence is TGTGCCAGCAGCCCCCAGGGCGGGGTTATTTTCTTC.

Worth noting for this clone: Different DNA sequences within this sample yield the same CDR3. This sequence joins TRBV30 and TRBJ1-3; no reliable D call. V gave up 0 bases and J gave up 7 bases, with 7 bases separating them. The CDR3 covers 12 residues. Germline CDR1 is GTSNPN and CDR2 is SVGIG (reference sequence). This CDR3 reads CAWSVAPNTIYF. In DNA, the CDR3 is TGTGCCTGGAGTGTAGCCCCTAACACCATATATTTT.

This chain uses TRBV19 with TRBJ2-3; 7 bases are shared with TRBD2. Germline trimming cut 5 bases from V and 4 bases from J; bases unmatched to any gene: 9. CDR1 LNHDA and CDR2 SQIVND come from the germline V gene (reference sequence). The CDR3 has 15 residues. CDR3 in DNA: TGTGCCAGTAGTTCCCAAATGGGGGGGGCAGATACGCAGTATTTT. This sequence encodes CASSSQMGGADTQYF. Full variable domain (outside the CDR3, taken from reference TRBV19 and TRBJ2-3): DGGITQSPKYLFRKEGQNVTLSCEQNLNHDAMYWYRQDPGQGLRLIYYSQIVNDFQKGDIAEGYSVSREKKESFPLTVTSAQKNPTAFYLCASSSQMGGADTQYFGPGTRLTVL.

The rearrangement joins TRBV13 to TRBJ1-1; possibly TRBD1 for D (6 bases). V was trimmed by 10 bases and J by 1 base, leaving 16 bases between them. In germline, CDR1 is PRHDT, CDR2 FYEKMQ (reference sequence). The CDR3 length is 14 residues. The CDR3 DNA follows: TGTGCCATTGATCGGGGACACACGAACACTGAAGCTTTCTTT. This sequence encodes CAIDRGHTNTEAFF.

The V and J genes are TRBV7-7 and TRBJ2-2, with D perhaps matching TRBD1 (6 bases). V was trimmed by 5 bases and J by 6 bases, leaving 13 bases between them. From germline, CDR1 is SSHAT and CDR2 FNYEAQ (reference sequence). The CDR3 consists of 14 residues. DNA of the CDR3: TGTGCCAGCAGCCCATTCAGGGGTGCCGGGGAGCTGTTTTTT. This sequence encodes CASSPFRGAGELFF.

The chain employs TRBV6-5 and TRBJ2-1; TRBD2 agrees at 11 bases. J gave up 8 bases and V 0 bases, and 6 bases lay outside the gene matches. CDR1 and CDR2 (germline): MNHEY, SVGAGI. CDR3 length equals 16 residues. The CDR3 DNA sequence: TGTGCCAGCAGTTACTCGGTAGCGGGGGGGCGCGATGAGCAGTTCTTC. This gives the protein CASSYSVAGGRDEQFF.

This clone was counted only a few times. The V gene is TRBV19, the J gene TRBJ1-5, with D tentatively TRBD1 (5 bases). Germline CDR1 reads LNHDA; CDR2 reads SQIVND (reference sequence). The CDR3 runs to 15 residues. The V end was cut by 9 bases, the J end by 2 bases, with 17 bases between. The CDR3 here is CASYDGGAGNQPQHF. Written as DNA, the CDR3 is TGTGCCAGCTATGATGGAGGGGCCGGCAATCAGCCCCAGCATTTT.

This clone was recorded a few times. The chain is built from TRBV25-1 and TRBJ1-2; D remains unclear. This CDR3 has 14 amino acids. Per germline, CDR1 MGHDK and CDR2 SYGVNS. Between the trimmed V and J ends, which lost 2 bases and 3 bases, there was a span of 10 bases. The CDR3 DNA is TGTGCCAGCAGTGAACTAACAGCAGACTATGGCTACACCTTC. As protein: CASSELTADYGYTF.

The J gene is TRBJ2-2, the V gene TRBV9; TRBD2 aligns across 14 bases. CDR1 and CDR2 (germline): SGDLS, YYNGEE. After removal of 3 bases from V and 0 bases from J, the junction contained 10 bases not matched to a gene. The CDR3 is 20 residues long. The CDR3 is CASSGPPSGLAGANTGELFF. The DNA of the CDR3 is TGTGCCAGCAGCGGACCTCCTTCGGGACTAGCGGGGGCGAACACCGGGGAGCTGTTTTTT. Filled out from reference TRBV9 and TRBJ2-2, the complete variable domain reads DSGVTQTPKHLITATGQRVTLRCSPRSGDLSVYWYQQSLDQGLQFLIQYYNGEERAKGNILERFSAQQFPDLHSELNLSSLELGDSALYFCASSGPPSGLAGANTGELFFGEGSRLTVL.

The chain joins TRBV12-5 to TRBJ1-1; possibly TRBD1 for D (6 bases). The V gene lost 1 base and the J gene lost 9 bases, with 12 bases spanning the gap. The germline CDR1 and CDR2 sequences are LGHNT and FRNRAP. The CDR3 spans 13 residues. This chain's CDR3 is CASGLDPGGQAFF. Here the CDR3 DNA reads TGTGCTAGTGGTTTGGACCCGGGGGGGCAAGCTTTCTTT.

This sequence joins TRBV9 and TRBJ2-1; the match to TRBD1 covers 10 bases. Germline trimming cut 0 bases from V and 3 bases from J; bases unmatched to any gene: 3. There are 16 residues in the CDR3. Germline CDR1 is SGDLS and CDR2 is YYNGEE. The DNA of the CDR3 is TGTGCCAGCAGCGTAGGACAGGGGGCTTTCTACAATGAGCAGTTCTTC. Residues: CASSVGQGAFYNEQFF.

This clone was found a few times. The chain couples TRBV6-1 to TRBJ1-6, with 10 bases matching TRBD1. J lost 6 bases, V lost 1 base, and 3 bases had no gene match. CDR1 is MNHNS and CDR2 is SASEGT in the germline V gene. This CDR3 is 16 amino acids long. CDR3 protein: CASSEERTGGNSPLHF. CDR3 DNA: TGTGCCAGCAGTGAAGAGAGGACAGGGGGTAATTCACCCCTCCACTTT.

The chain combines TRBV19 with TRBJ1-3, with D possibly being TRBD1 (6 bases). V lost 5 bases, J lost 6 bases, and 14 bases lay in between. Germline V lookup: CDR1 LNHDA, CDR2 SQIVND (reference sequence). The CDR3 sequence is 14 residues long. The CDR3 sequence: CASSLTGWVNTIYF. The CDR3, as DNA: TGTGCCAGTAGTTTAACAGGGTGGGTAAACACCATATATTTT. The full variable domain, in which reference TRBV19 and TRBJ1-3 provide the parts outside the CDR3, is DGGITQSPKYLFRKEGQNVTLSCEQNLNHDAMYWYRQDPGQGLRLIYYSQIVNDFQKGDIAEGYSVSREKKESFPLTVTSAQKNPTAFYLCASSLTGWVNTIYFGEGSWLTVV.

This CDR3 reads CASSWGTSNLMNTEAFF. Here the CDR3 DNA reads TGCGCCAGCAGCTGGGGGACAAGCAATCTTATGAACACTGAAGCTTTCTTT. The chain is built from TRBV5-1 and TRBJ1-1; D may be TRBD1 (6 bases). Germline CDR1 and CDR2: SGHRS and YFSETQ. The CDR3 sequence is 17 residues long. Trimming stripped 3 bases from V and 0 bases from J, with 18 bases between.

The gene calls are TRBV27 and TRBJ1-1; D remains unclear. Trimming took 4 bases from V and 4 from J, leaving 13 bases between them. CDR1 is MNHEY, CDR2 SMNVEV, per germline (reference sequence). The CDR3 is made up of 14 amino acids. CDR3 sequence reads: CASSSYPPGTEAFF. The CDR3 DNA follows: TGTGCCAGCAGTTCTTACCCCCCCGGCACTGAAGCTTTCTTT.

The CDR3 loop is CASSPGLYGAGNQPQHF. CDR3 bases: TGTGCCAGCAGTCCCGGCCTTTATGGAGCAGGCAATCAGCCCCAGCATTTT. This sequence joins TRBV28 and TRBJ1-5; D unclear. CDR1 and CDR2 from the germline V gene are MDHEN and SYDVKM. The CDR3 has 17 amino acids. The V gene lost 5 bases and the J gene lost 2 bases, with 19 bases spanning the gap.

The chain has TRBV6-5 and TRBJ1-5; 9 nucleotides align to TRBD1. V lost 7 bases to trimming and J lost 5 bases; unmatched junction nucleotides: 6. Germline-derived CDR1 and CDR2 are MNHEY and SVGAGI. The CDR3 has 14 amino acids. This CDR3 reads CASNPGTGYQPQHF. The CDR3 coding sequence is TGTGCCAGCAACCCCGGGACAGGGTATCAGCCCCAGCATTTT.

The chain combines TRBV4-2 with TRBJ1-2; 11 nucleotides match TRBD1. Germline V gene data show CDR1 as LGHNA and CDR2 as YNFKEQ. The CDR3 extends over 16 amino acids. V was clipped by 0 bases and J by 3 bases; unmatched bases: 3. CDR3 region: CASSQERTGGHYGYTF. The DNA of the CDR3 is TGTGCCAGCAGCCAAGAAAGGACAGGGGGCCACTATGGCTACACCTTC.

The genes are TRBV2 and TRBJ2-1, with TRBD2 identical over 15 bases. With V trimmed by 10 bases and J by 0 bases, 7 bases remained unmatched. Germline CDR1 is SNHLY and CDR2 is FYNNEI. This CDR3 is built from 17 residues. CDR3 DNA: TGTGCCATTCTGGGACTAGCGGGGGGAAGCTCCTACAATGAGCAGTTCTTC. Its protein is CAILGLAGGSSYNEQFF.

J is TRBJ1-6 and V is TRBV18, with D hard to call. The V and J ends lost 2 bases and 5 bases respectively, with 13 bases between them. CDR1 and CDR2 (germline): KGHSH, LQKENI. The CDR3 sequence is 16 residues long. This chain's CDR3 is CASSPSKWRDNSPLHF. The CDR3 nucleotides are TGTGCCAGCTCACCAAGTAAATGGAGGGATAATTCACCCCTCCACTTT.